This entry lists 26 T cell receptor beta chains sequenced from one sample in a study of T cell changes during pregnancy in multiple sclerosis. Sequencing was performed with immunoSEQ multiplex PCR; in TCRdb, only in-frame clones are kept and a portion is missing. The data hold 84,000 or so clones, with around 94% observed a single time. The source was peripheral blood, collected in the third trimester of pregnancy. The receptors here all came from a female donor with multiple sclerosis, enrolled in a pregnancy study.

The gene calls are TRBV4-3 and TRBJ1-2, with D perhaps matching TRBD1 (5 bases). V was trimmed by 1 base and J by 1 base, leaving 10 bases between them. Germline V lookup: CDR1 LGHNA, CDR2 YSLEER. This CDR3 spans 15 amino acids. This chain's CDR3 is CASSQATALNYGYTF. The DNA for the CDR3 is TGCGCCAGCAGCCAAGCGACAGCCCTTAACTATGGCTACACCTTC.

The chain is built from TRBV7-9 and TRBJ2-7, with TRBD1 identical over 11 bases. Trimming cost V 5 bases and J 5 bases; bases outside gene matches: 8. The CDR3 sequence is 15 residues long. Germline V gene sequence: CDR1 SEHNR, CDR2 FQNEAQ (reference sequence). In DNA form, the CDR3 reads TGTGCCAGCAGCGCCAGGACAGGGGGCAACGACGAGCAGTACTTC. Its translation: CASSARTGGNDEQYF.

The rearrangement uses TRBV2 and TRBJ1-5; D unclear. Trimming shortened V by 7 bases and J by 3 bases, and 13 bases separated the two germline ends. The CDR3 consists of 14 residues. From germline, CDR1 is SNHLY and CDR2 FYNNEI. CDR3 sequence: CASMGGSVNQPQHF. The CDR3 coding sequence is TGTGCCAGCATGGGAGGGAGCGTCAATCAGCCCCAGCATTTT. The full variable domain, completed using reference TRBV2 and TRBJ1-5, is EPEVTQTPSHQVTQMGQEVILRCVPISNHLYFYWYRQILGQKVEFLVSFYNNEISEKSEIFDDQFSVERPDGSNFTLKIRSTKLEDSAMYFCASMGGSVNQPQHFGDGTRLSIL.

This chain links TRBV9 with TRBJ2-1; 9 bases match TRBD1. Germline loops: CDR1 SGDLS, CDR2 YYNGEE. The CDR3 contains 19 residues. V trimming: 4 bases; J trimming: 0 bases; junction bases outside the gene matches: 14. CDR3 sequence: CASSTSTGGEPGSYNEQFF. CDR3 nucleotide sequence: TGTGCCAGCAGCACATCGACAGGGGGGGAACCCGGCTCCTACAATGAGCAGTTCTTC.

The chain joins TRBV29-1 to TRBJ1-2; D not certain. Germline CDR1 reads SQVTM; CDR2 reads ANQGSEA. The germline V and J ends were trimmed by 3 bases and 2 bases, with 10 bases remaining between them. The CDR3 has 13 amino acids. The CDR3 loop reads CSVDPGLNYGYTF. The CDR3 nucleotides read TGCAGCGTTGACCCAGGTCTCAACTATGGCTACACCTTC.

The chain combines TRBV7-9 with TRBJ1-3, with D hard to call. From germline, CDR1 is SEHNR and CDR2 FQNEAQ (reference sequence). The CDR3 consists of 14 residues. V dropped 1 base and J dropped 1 base, with 5 bases sitting between them. The CDR3 loop is CASSLGSSGNTIYF. The CDR3 DNA reads as TGTGCCAGCAGCTTAGGTAGTTCTGGAAACACCATATATTTT.

The J gene is TRBJ2-1, the V gene TRBV7-2; 11 bases agree with TRBD2. Germline trimming cut 4 bases from V and 8 bases from J; bases unmatched to any gene: 7. The CDR3 has 15 amino acids. Germline values: CDR1 SGHTA, CDR2 FQGNSA. The CDR3: CASSSGLAGGHEQFF. CDR3 coding DNA: TGTGCCAGCAGCTCAGGACTAGCGGGTGGCCATGAGCAGTTCTTC.

The CDR3 DNA sequence: TGTGCCAGCTCAACAGGGGGCCCCTCTCACGAGCAGTACTTC. It encodes CASSTGGPSHEQYF. This chain links TRBV18 with TRBJ2-7; 9 bases fit TRBD1. The CDR3 length is 14 residues. Germline assignment: CDR1 KGHSH and CDR2 LQKENI. After removal of 5 bases from V and 5 bases from J, the junction contained 7 bases not matched to a gene.

The chain carries TRBV15 and TRBJ1-4; 8 bases fit TRBD1. Germline loops: CDR1 LNHNV, CDR2 YYDKDF (reference sequence). This CDR3 has 15 amino acids. Germline trimming cut 3 bases from V and 8 bases from J; bases unmatched to any gene: 8. The CDR3 nucleotides are TGTGCCACCAGCAGGGAAACAGGGGGACGGGAAAAACTGTTTTTT. Translation gives CATSRETGGREKLFF.

This chain links TRBV11-2 with TRBJ2-1; D unresolved. The CDR3 length is 13 residues. Looked up from germline, CDR1 is SGHAT and CDR2 is FQNNGV. V lost 5 bases and J 5 bases, leaving 10 bases between the germline ends. The CDR3 DNA reads as TGTGCCAGCAGCCCCACGGTGGACAATGAGCAGTTCTTC. Translating it yields CASSPTVDNEQFF.

The rearrangement uses TRBV7-9 and TRBJ2-5, with D unclear. The CDR3 runs to 13 residues. V was clipped by 7 bases and J by 2 bases, with 11 bases between them. Looked up from germline, CDR1 is SEHNR and CDR2 is FQNEAQ (reference sequence). Here the CDR3 DNA reads TGTGCCAGCAACAGTAGACAACAAGAGACCCAGTACTTC. It specifies CASNSRQQETQYF.

The table lists this clone with a count of one. This chain connects TRBV5-1 to TRBJ2-1; TRBD1 matches at 9 bases. J was trimmed by 5 bases and V by 4 bases; bases with no gene match: 10. CDR3 length: 16 amino acids. In germline, CDR1 is SGHRS, CDR2 YFSETQ. CDR3: CASSHTGQGGDNEQFF. The CDR3 nucleotides read TGCGCCAGCAGCCATACGGGACAGGGAGGAGACAATGAGCAGTTCTTC.

The chain is built from TRBV2 and TRBJ2-5, with 7 bases identical to TRBD2. The J segment lost 4 bases and the V segment lost 0 bases, leaving 8 bases of the junction unmatched. Germline CDR1 reads SNHLY; CDR2 reads FYNNEI. The CDR3 loop spans 16 amino acids. The CDR3 protein is CASSEAPGLLIETQYF. For the CDR3, the DNA is TGTGCCAGCAGTGAAGCACCGGGACTACTTATAGAGACCCAGTACTTC.

In nucleotides, the CDR3 is TGTGCCAGCAGCCCCGGGTCTAATCAGCCCCAGCATTTT. This translates into CASSPGSNQPQHF. V and J are TRBV7-9 and TRBJ1-5; no reliable D call. This CDR3 comprises 13 residues. Deletions cut 5 bases from V and 4 bases from J, with 9 bases between. Germline assignment: CDR1 SEHNR and CDR2 FQNEAQ (reference sequence).

The chain recombines TRBV15 with TRBJ2-2; 11 bases fit TRBD2. Germline CDR1 reads LNHNV; CDR2 reads YYDKDF (reference sequence). The CDR3 has 19 amino acids. The J segment lost 6 bases and the V segment lost 0 bases, leaving 12 bases of the junction unmatched. CDR3 residues: CATSRERLAGGPGAGELFF. In DNA form, the CDR3 reads TGTGCCACCAGCAGAGAGCGCTTAGCGGGAGGGCCTGGGGCCGGGGAGCTGTTTTTT.

The chain uses TRBV4-1 and TRBJ1-1, with D unresolved. The CDR3 is made up of 14 amino acids. Trimming removed 1 base from V and 3 bases from J, with 9 bases in between. CDR1 and CDR2 from the germline V gene are MGHRA and YSYEKL. This chain's CDR3 is CASSQGPRDTEAFF. In DNA form, the CDR3 reads TGCGCCAGCAGCCAAGGGCCCCGTGACACTGAAGCTTTCTTT.

The chain joins TRBV4-2 to TRBJ1-4, with D maybe TRBD1 (5 bases). Germline V lookup: CDR1 LGHNA, CDR2 YNFKEQ. The CDR3 loop spans 14 amino acids. Trimming stripped 1 base from V and 8 bases from J, with 11 bases between. CDR3 loop: CASSQGRGEEKLFF. The CDR3 DNA is TGTGCCAGCAGCCAAGGCCGGGGGGAGGAAAAACTGTTTTTT.

The rearrangement uses TRBV11-2 and TRBJ2-1, with TRBD1 matching over 7 bases. J was trimmed by 0 bases and V by 5 bases; bases with no gene match: 4. Germline V gene lookup returns CDR1 SGHAT and CDR2 FQNNGV. The CDR3 length is 15 residues. The CDR3 reads CASSLDRASYNEQFF. In DNA form, the CDR3 reads TGTGCCAGCAGCCTTGACAGGGCCTCCTACAATGAGCAGTTCTTC.

The rearrangement uses TRBV29-1 and TRBJ1-1, with 7 bases that match TRBD1. This CDR3 has 12 residues. CDR1 is SQVTM, CDR2 ANQGSEA, per germline. V dropped 6 bases and J dropped 0; count of bases not matched to a gene: 1. The CDR3 here is CSVGQMNTEAFF. The CDR3 DNA reads TGCAGCGTGGGACAGATGAACACTGAAGCTTTCTTT.

The rearrangement links TRBV5-1 to TRBJ2-2; tentative D call: TRBD2 (6 bases). With 4 bases removed from V and 0 bases from J, the gap between germline ends came to 13 bases. Germline V CDR1 and CDR2: SGHRS, YFSETQ. The CDR3 runs 16 residues. The CDR3 nucleotides are TGCGCCAGCAGCCCGGGACTTATAACGAACACCGGGGAGCTGTTTTTT. Amino acid sequence: CASSPGLITNTGELFF.

The gene calls are TRBV5-1 and TRBJ1-1, with D uncertain. Germline V CDR1 and CDR2: SGHRS, YFSETQ. Trimming cost V 4 bases and J 8 bases, with 15 bases left between them. The CDR3 sequence is 13 residues long. The CDR3 DNA reads as TGCGCCAGCAGCCCCTTTGCTGGGAGAGAAGCTTTCTTT. Amino acids: CASSPFAGREAFF. Looking up the rest from reference TRBV5-1 and TRBJ1-1 gives the full variable domain: KAGVTQTPRYLIKTRGQQVTLSCSPISGHRSVSWYQQTPGQGLQFLFEYFSETQRNKGNFPGRFSGRQFSNSRSEMNVSTLELGDSALYLCASSPFAGREAFFGQGTRLTVV.

The chain links TRBV7-9 to TRBJ1-2; D is undetermined. Per the germline V gene, CDR1 is SEHNR and CDR2 is FQNEAQ (reference sequence). V lost 2 bases and J lost 3, with 7 bases in between. There are 13 residues in the CDR3. CDR3 residues: CASSLIADYGYTF. The CDR3 nucleotides read TGTGCCAGCAGCTTAATTGCAGACTATGGCTACACCTTC.

This chain connects TRBV19 to TRBJ1-1, with D unresolved. CDR1 and CDR2 (germline): LNHDA, SQIVND (reference sequence). V dropped 7 bases and J dropped 4 bases, with 22 bases sitting between them. The CDR3 runs 16 residues. The CDR3 loop reads CASTTTTLGRLTEAFF. The CDR3 bases are TGTGCCAGTACCACCACTACCCTTGGTCGGCTCACTGAAGCTTTCTTT.

J is TRBJ1-2 and V is TRBV5-5; D gene ambiguous. The CDR3 length is 15 residues. Trimming cost V 0 bases and J 4 bases, with 13 bases left between them. Germline V lookup: CDR1 SGHKS, CDR2 YYEKEE (reference sequence). CDR3 sequence: CASSLAVRRSYGYTF. CDR3 coding DNA: TGTGCCAGCAGCTTGGCGGTCCGGCGGAGCTATGGCTACACCTTC.

This chain connects TRBV2 to TRBJ2-7; a weak D match, TRBD1 (6 bases). Germline CDR1 SNHLY, CDR2 FYNNEI. Trimming cost V 7 bases and J 1 base, with 8 bases left between them. The CDR3 has 12 amino acids. In DNA, the CDR3 is TGTGCCAGCAACAGGGATTCCTACGAGCAGTACTTC. Amino acid sequence: CASNRDSYEQYF.

The CDR3, as DNA: TGTGCCTGGAGCCATAGGTCGGGGTTCCAAGAGACCCAGTACTTC. Translating gives CAWSHRSGFQETQYF. The chain has TRBV30 and TRBJ2-5, with TRBD2 as a possible D gene (5 bases). The CDR3 runs to 15 residues. Trimming removed 3 bases at V and 1 base at J, with 15 bases between. From germline, CDR1 is GTSNPN and CDR2 SVGIG (reference sequence).